The 8 T cell receptor beta chains reported below all come from one sample, sequenced in a study of identical twins. Using its own MiXCR run on the 5' RACE reads, TCRdb lists one record per CDR3 protein. The data show under 900,000 distinct CDR3 sequences, about 12% seen once. The same specimen was also included in a second study, on yellow fever vaccine responses in identical twins.

Sample: PBMCs. The origin of the receptors is a woman between 18 and 30 years old in good health.

This clonotype occurred once. The chain couples TRBV20-1 to TRBJ2-3; TRBD2 aligns across 13 bases. J gave up 0 bases and V 1 base, and 10 bases lay outside the gene matches. The length of the CDR3 is 19 residues. Germline values: CDR1 DFQATT, CDR2 SNEGSKA (reference sequence). The CDR3 sequence: CSARGRWLTSGGSTDTQYF. CDR3 coding DNA: TGCAGTGCTAGAGGGAGGTGGTTGACTAGCGGGGGGAGCACAGATACGCAGTATTTT.

The chain employs TRBV11-2 and TRBJ2-3, with 8 nucleotides matching TRBD2. This CDR3 is 18 amino acids long. Per the germline V gene, CDR1 is SGHAT and CDR2 is FQNNGV. V was clipped by 1 base and J by 2 bases; unmatched bases: 11. For the CDR3, the DNA is TGTGCCAGCAGCTTAGTTAGCCGGGGGGGCCGTATCACAGATACGCAGTATTTT. It is translated as CASSLVSRGGRITDTQYF.

This clonotype was seen at least ten times. This chain uses TRBV12-3 or TRBV12-4 with TRBJ2-3, with D hard to call. With 2 bases removed from V and 0 bases from J, the gap between germline ends came to 3 bases. The CDR3 runs 13 residues. The CDR3 coding sequence is TGTGCCAGCAGTTTAATTAGCACAGATACGCAGTATTTT. It is translated as CASSLISTDTQYF.

The J gene is TRBJ1-2, the V gene TRBV12-3 or TRBV12-4, with a possible D match to TRBD1 (5 bases). This CDR3 has 13 residues. Between the trimmed V and J ends, which lost 5 bases and 5 bases, there was a span of 12 bases. Written as DNA, the CDR3 is TGTGCCAGCAGTCCCCGGGACGTATATGGCTACACCTTC. Amino acid sequence: CASSPRDVYGYTF.

The CDR3 coding sequence is TGTGCCAGCAGCCTTTCGGACCGGAACCCTTGGTCACCCCTCCACTTT. This encodes CASSLSDRNPWSPLHF. The J gene is TRBJ1-6, the V gene TRBV7-9; D not resolved. V was shortened by 5 bases and J by 10 bases, with 21 bases between the two germline ends. Germline CDR1 is SEHNR and CDR2 is FQNEAQ (reference sequence). The CDR3 is made up of 16 amino acids. Full variable domain (outside the CDR3, taken from reference TRBV7-9 and TRBJ1-6): DTGVSQNPRHKITKRGQNVTFRCDPISEHNRLYWYRQTLGQGPEFLTYFQNEAQLEKSRLLSDRFSAERPKGSFSTLEIQRTEQGDSAMYLCASSLSDRNPWSPLHFGNGTRLTVT.

This chain links TRBV6-1 with TRBJ1-1, with a weak D call TRBD1 (5 bases). The length of the CDR3 is 14 residues. Germline V gene sequence: CDR1 MNHNS, CDR2 SASEGT. Trimming took 6 bases from V and 6 from J, leaving 17 bases between them. CDR3 sequence (DNA): TGTGCCAGCAGAGGGTACCCCCAGGGACCTGAAGCTTTCTTT. It translates to CASRGYPQGPEAFF.

This sequence joins TRBV3-1 and TRBJ1-4, with 7 bases lining up with TRBD1. The CDR3 runs to 19 residues. Germline trimming cut 0 bases from V and 3 bases from J; bases unmatched to any gene: 13. Germline V gives CDR1 LGHDT, CDR2 YNNKEL (reference sequence). CDR3 protein: CASSQDLSRGFFANEKLFF. The CDR3 DNA reads as TGTGCCAGCAGCCAAGATCTTAGCAGGGGGTTTTTTGCTAATGAAAAACTGTTTTTT.

This clonotype has just a few counts. This chain uses TRBV27 with TRBJ2-1; 9 nucleotides align to TRBD2. This CDR3 comprises 16 residues. The V gene end was trimmed by 5 bases and the J gene end by 5 bases; junction bases not matched to a gene: 10. Germline lookup yields CDR1 MNHEY and CDR2 SMNVEV (reference sequence). CDR3 nucleotide sequence: TGTGCCAGCAGTCCAATACTAGCGGGCGCAAACAATGAGCAGTTCTTC. It codes for CASSPILAGANNEQFF.